This T cell receptor beta chain was captured by sequencing in a study of blood T cells in healthy people across ages. It was with a sample-barcoded 5' primer and a J-beta primer mix that a second PCR of roughly 7 to 11 cycles was run. From the 5' RACE reads, TCRdb called clonotypes with MiXCR, one entry per CDR3 protein. Among 1.5 million or so distinct CDR3 sequences listed, roughly 45% were seen once. Study findings and constraints: Age showed a roughly linear inverse relationship with TCR beta diversity per million T cells. The long-lived group displayed more naive CD4+ cells, plus higher diversity, than the aged donors did. In the absence of known donor CMV status, changes in expanded clonotypes were possibly confounded.

Isolating PBMCs gave at least 6 million of these cells per sample. About this clonotype itself: Its antigen remains unknown.

The TCR comes from a woman younger than 35 in good health. The sample was blood.

In DNA form, the CDR3 reads TGCAGCGTCGCTGTTGGGGACACTGAAGCTTTCTTT. The encoded protein is CSVAVGDTEAFF. The genes are TRBV29-1 and TRBJ1-1, with D unclear. The CDR3 contains 12 residues. Germline V lookup: CDR1 SQVTM, CDR2 ANQGSEA. Trimming removed 6 bases at V and 3 bases at J, with 11 bases between.